These 15 T cell receptor beta chains were all obtained from the same sample, sequenced in a study of blood T cells in healthy people across ages. Primed by a sample-barcoded 5' primer and a J-beta primer mix, a second PCR proceeded for roughly 6 to 12 cycles. TCRdb ran MiXCR on the 5' RACE reads and lists one entry per CDR3 protein. The sample holds 1.8 million or so distinct CDR3 sequences; approximately 39% are singletons and the top ten take 23%. The sequenced sample was blood. The source is a human donor in good health.

This clonotype has just a few counts. V is TRBV6-5 and J is TRBJ1-5, with TRBD1 identical over 8 bases. Germline CDR1 is MNHEY and CDR2 is SVGAGI. CDR3 length: 20 amino acids. V gave up 1 base and J gave up 0 bases; unmatched junction bases: 14. CDR3 region: CASSYYYDRGRGNSNQPQHF. The DNA for the CDR3 is TGTGCCAGCAGTTACTATTACGACAGGGGCCGCGGAAATAGCAATCAGCCCCAGCATTTT.

This clonotype occurred many times. The chain is built from TRBV15 and TRBJ2-7, with 8 bases matching TRBD1. Germline values: CDR1 LNHNV, CDR2 YYDKDF (reference sequence). Losses at the gene ends were 1 base for V and 6 bases for J; bases not matched to a gene: 8. The CDR3 is 15 amino acids. The CDR3 nucleotides are TGTGCCACCAGCAGAGTGCGACAGGGGTTAGCCGAGCAGTACTTC. Translated, it gives CATSRVRQGLAEQYF.

The genes are TRBV7-2 and TRBJ1-1; no definite D call. Between the trimmed V and J ends, which lost 6 bases and 6 bases, there was a span of 11 bases. This CDR3 spans 12 amino acids. Germline lookup yields CDR1 SGHTA and CDR2 FQGNSA. The CDR3, as DNA: TGTGCCAGCAGACAAGAAGTTTCTGAAGCTTTCTTT. This translates into CASRQEVSEAFF.

V usage is TRBV27 and J usage is TRBJ2-3; TRBD1 or TRBD2 may be the D gene (5 bases each). CDR1 is MNHEY, CDR2 SMNVEV, per germline (reference sequence). The CDR3 sequence is 17 residues long. The V and J ends lost 4 bases and 2 bases respectively, with 19 bases between them. The CDR3 reads CASSSVWGPKITDTQYF. The CDR3 DNA reads as TGTGCCAGCAGTTCCGTATGGGGACCCAAAATCACAGATACGCAGTATTTT.

This chain connects TRBV9 to TRBJ1-2, with D perhaps matching TRBD1 (6 bases). Germline V gene data show CDR1 as SGDLS and CDR2 as YYNGEE. CDR3 length equals 15 residues. The ends were cut back, 0 bases at V and 6 bases at J, with 15 bases in the middle. The CDR3 region is CASSVGTVSSDGYTF. The CDR3 DNA is TGTGCCAGCAGCGTAGGGACAGTTTCCTCCGATGGCTACACCTTC.

This clonotype was seen more than once but under ten times. V gene TRBV5-1 combines with J gene TRBJ2-1; a possible D gene is TRBD1 (5 bases). The CDR3 covers 15 residues. V shed 4 bases and J shed 3 bases, with 14 bases lying between them. Looked up from germline, CDR1 is SGHRS and CDR2 is YFSETQ. CDR3 in amino acids: CASSMDTPGYNEQFF. The CDR3 DNA follows: TGCGCCAGCAGCATGGACACCCCGGGCTACAATGAGCAGTTCTTC.

The genes are TRBV12-3 or TRBV12-4 and TRBJ1-1, with a possible D match to TRBD1 (6 bases). This CDR3 region has 13 residues. Trimming stripped 6 bases from V and 11 bases from J, with 19 bases between. The CDR3 DNA is TGTGCCAGCAGCCCAGGGGAGAGGGCTAGCGCTTTCTTT. Translated, it gives CASSPGERASAFF.

This clonotype was counted a single time. V usage is TRBV4-1 and J usage is TRBJ2-5, with D perhaps assigned TRBD1 or TRBD2 (5 bases each). Germline V gives CDR1 MGHRA, CDR2 YSYEKL. CDR3 size: 14 residues. The ends were cut back, 0 bases at V and 5 bases at J, with 10 bases in the middle. CDR3 DNA: TGCGCCAGCAGCCAAGATGAGGGGTGGGAGACCCAGTACTTC. This gives the protein CASSQDEGWETQYF.

The J gene is TRBJ1-1, the V gene TRBV5-1; maybe TRBD1 (5 bases). This CDR3 spans 16 amino acids. The germline V gene has CDR1 SGHRS and CDR2 YFSETQ. Deletions cut 2 bases from V and 0 bases from J, with 14 bases between. The CDR3 region is CASSLWTSSMNTEAFF. CDR3 nucleotides: TGCGCCAGCAGCTTATGGACATCGAGCATGAACACTGAAGCTTTCTTT.

This clonotype was picked up a small number of times. The chain is built from TRBV21-1 and TRBJ2-7. TRBV21-1 is flagged as a pseudogene. The CDR3 is 15 residues long. The CDR3 loop reads CASSLKWSSSYEQYF. The CDR3 region has the DNA TGTGCCAGCAGCCTGAAATGGTCTAGCTCCTACGAGCAGTACTTC.

This chain uses TRBV19 with TRBJ1-2; a weak D match, TRBD1 (5 bases). Germline values: CDR1 LNHDA, CDR2 SQIVND (reference sequence). V gave up 7 bases and J gave up 7 bases, with 19 bases separating them. The CDR3 length is 14 residues. The CDR3 here is CASTTALGVAGYTF. The DNA of the CDR3 is TGTGCCAGTACCACTGCATTGGGGGTGGCTGGCTACACCTTC.

This clonotype was observed a handful of times. The rearrangement links TRBV6-2 or TRBV6-3 to TRBJ2-5; D ambiguous. The germline V gene encodes CDR1 MNHEY and CDR2 SVGEGT. V was shortened by 4 bases and J by 7 bases, with 7 bases between the two germline ends. CDR3 length: 11 amino acids. The CDR3 reads CASSSSGTQYF. The DNA for the CDR3 is TGTGCCAGCAGTTCCTCAGGGACCCAGTACTTC.

The chain links TRBV10-3 to TRBJ1-2; 7 bases match TRBD1. The CDR3 contains 18 residues. Germline V gene sequence: CDR1 ENHRY, CDR2 SYGVKD. With 0 bases clipped from V and 2 bases from J, the junction kept 12 bases outside the gene matches. The CDR3 DNA reads as TGTGCCATCAGTGAGTCACAGGGGATGAGTGAGGCCAACTATGGCTACACCTTC. Protein: CAISESQGMSEANYGYTF.

This clonotype was counted only a few times. The V gene is TRBV29-1, the J gene TRBJ1-2, with D maybe TRBD1 (5 bases). The germline gives CDR1 SQVTM, CDR2 ANQGSEA. V dropped 2 bases and J dropped 2 bases, with 24 bases sitting between them. This CDR3 contains 18 residues. CDR3 in amino acids: CSVEWPDSPGRANYGYTF. In DNA form, the CDR3 reads TGCAGCGTTGAATGGCCCGATAGTCCAGGCAGGGCGAACTATGGCTACACCTTC.

The V call is TRBV4-3, the J call TRBJ1-2; D possibly corresponds to TRBD1 (6 bases). The CDR3 consists of 15 residues. Trimming cost V 3 bases and J 7 bases, with 18 bases left between them. The germline V gene encodes CDR1 LGHNA and CDR2 YSLEER. The CDR3 is CASSQEGPRGAGYTF. The CDR3, as DNA: TGCGCCAGCAGCCAGGAGGGCCCCAGGGGTGCTGGCTACACCTTC.